This T cell receptor beta chain originates from a study of control samples from healthy donors and cancer patients. TCRdb's table, derived via immunoSEQ multiplex PCR, lists solely in-frame clones and lacks some. The table lists about 140,000 clones, around nine tenths of them singletons. Germline CDR1 and CDR2: MNHEY and SMNVEV (reference sequence). There are 16 residues in the CDR3. With V trimmed by 5 bases and J by 1 base, 5 bases remained unmatched. The TCR was taken from a man under 40 in good health. The sample taken for sequencing was blood. The genes are TRBV27 and TRBJ2-3; 11 bases are shared with TRBD2. The CDR3 loop reads CASSQTSGAGTDTQYF. The CDR3 DNA is TGTGCCAGCAGTCAGACTAGCGGGGCGGGCACAGATACGCAGTATTTT.